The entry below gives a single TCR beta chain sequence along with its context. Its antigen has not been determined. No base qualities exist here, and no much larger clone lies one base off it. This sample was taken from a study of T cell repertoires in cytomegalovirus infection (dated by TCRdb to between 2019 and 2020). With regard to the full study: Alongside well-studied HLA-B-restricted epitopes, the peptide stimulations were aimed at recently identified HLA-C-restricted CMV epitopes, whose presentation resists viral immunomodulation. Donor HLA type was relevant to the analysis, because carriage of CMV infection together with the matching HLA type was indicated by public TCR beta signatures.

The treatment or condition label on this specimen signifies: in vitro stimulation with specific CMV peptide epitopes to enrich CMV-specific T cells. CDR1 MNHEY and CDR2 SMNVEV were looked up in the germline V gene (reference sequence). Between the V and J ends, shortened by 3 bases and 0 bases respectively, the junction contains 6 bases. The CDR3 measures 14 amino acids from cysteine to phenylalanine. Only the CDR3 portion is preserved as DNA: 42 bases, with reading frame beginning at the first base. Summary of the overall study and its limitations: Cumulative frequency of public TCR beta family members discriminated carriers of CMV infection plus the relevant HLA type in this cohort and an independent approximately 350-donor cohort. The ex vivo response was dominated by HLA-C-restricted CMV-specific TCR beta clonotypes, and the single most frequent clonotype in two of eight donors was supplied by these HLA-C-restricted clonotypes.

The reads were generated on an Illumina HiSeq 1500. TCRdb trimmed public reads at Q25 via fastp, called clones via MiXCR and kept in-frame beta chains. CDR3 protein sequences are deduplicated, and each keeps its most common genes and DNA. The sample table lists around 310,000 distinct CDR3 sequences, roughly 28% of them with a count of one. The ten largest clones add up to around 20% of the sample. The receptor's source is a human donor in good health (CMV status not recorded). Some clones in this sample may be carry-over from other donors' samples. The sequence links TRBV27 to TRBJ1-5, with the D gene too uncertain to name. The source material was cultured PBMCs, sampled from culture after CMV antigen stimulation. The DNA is TGTGCCAGCAGTTTGTTGGGTAGCAATCAGCCCCAGCATTTT. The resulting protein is CASSLLGSNQPQHF.